This T cell receptor beta chain was captured in a study of blood T cell repertoires in COVID-19. The method was immunoSEQ multiplex PCR; TCRdb's version includes in-frame clones alone and lacks a portion of them. Here the sample spans 300,000 to 350,000 clones, 88% being singletons. V trimming: 0 bases; J trimming: 2 bases; junction bases outside the gene matches: 4. CDR3 length: 18 residues. Germline V gene sequence: CDR1 SGHNT, CDR2 YENEEA. The study recruited exposed participants who had met a COVID-19 case within 2 weeks before entry. Source material: PBMCs or T cells enriched from blood (not recorded which). The TCR originated in a woman in her twenties or thirties who had been exposed to COVID-19. The V call is TRBV11-3, the J call TRBJ2-3; 14 nucleotides align to TRBD2. The CDR3 region is CASSLEGTSGRNTDTQYF. CDR3 nucleotides: TGTGCCAGCAGCTTAGAAGGGACTAGCGGGAGAAACACAGATACGCAGTATTTT.